These 14 T cell receptor beta chains came from one sample sequenced in a study of blood T cell repertoires in COVID-19 (dated by TCRdb to the early 2020s). Library creation used the immunoSEQ multiplex PCR assay. The source is immuneACCESS, and TCRdb retained only in-frame sequences with V and J called. Part of the clones is not carried over; for the studies checked, unresolved V genes explain less than half of this, and the remainder is unexplained. This sample is represented by about 280,000 clones; approximately 90% of them were singletons. Of the sample, roughly 3.9% is held by the ten largest clones. The specimen sequenced was PBMCs or T cells enriched from blood (not recorded which). These receptors were taken from a woman between 25 and 40 years old with acute COVID-19.

The rearrangement uses TRBV14 and TRBJ2-7; D call uncertain. This CDR3 comprises 12 residues. CDR1 is SGHDN and CDR2 is FVKESK in the germline V gene. Trimming took off 0 bases at V and 9 bases at J, with 9 bases between the two ends. The CDR3 is CASSQDNSWQYF. The DNA of the CDR3 is TGTGCCAGCAGCCAAGATAATAGTTGGCAGTACTTC.

The chain carries TRBV10-2 and TRBJ2-1, with 8 bases fitting TRBD2. CDR1 and CDR2 from the germline V gene are WSHSY and SAAADI. Germline trimming cut 2 bases from V and 9 bases from J; bases unmatched to any gene: 6. This CDR3 spans 14 amino acids. The CDR3 DNA reads as TGCGCCAGCAGTGAGCCGGGACTAGATCTTGAGCAGTTCTTC. Its translation: CASSEPGLDLEQFF.

This clone has only one observation. The rearrangement links TRBV7-8 to TRBJ2-7, with 8 positions matching TRBD2. V lost 5 bases to trimming and J lost 3 bases; unmatched junction nucleotides: 12. Germline loops: CDR1 SGHVS, CDR2 FQNEAQ. This CDR3 is built from 16 residues. The CDR3 region has the DNA TGTGCCAGCAGCCCGTCCCCCGGGACTAGTGTCTACGAGCAGTACTTC. Protein product: CASSPSPGTSVYEQYF.

V is TRBV10-3 and J is TRBJ1-2; 8 nucleotides match TRBD1. Germline values: CDR1 ENHRY, CDR2 SYGVKD. The ends lost 0 bases at V and 2 bases at J; junction bases unmatched: 2. The CDR3 has 15 amino acids. CDR3 loop: CAISESTGENYGYTF. The CDR3 DNA sequence: TGTGCCATCAGTGAGTCGACAGGGGAGAACTATGGCTACACCTTC.

The rearrangement links TRBV14 to TRBJ2-2; 8 positions match TRBD2. This CDR3 contains 15 residues. From germline, CDR1 is SGHDN and CDR2 FVKESK. V shed 6 bases, J shed 5 bases, and the junction held 8 bases outside the gene matches. CDR3 region: CASRAREAQTGELFF. The DNA of the CDR3 is TGTGCCAGCAGAGCGCGGGAGGCGCAAACCGGGGAGCTGTTTTTT.

This chain connects TRBV27 to TRBJ2-5; D might be TRBD1 (5 bases). The CDR3 is 14 amino acids. The ends were cut back, 4 bases at V and 5 bases at J, with 14 bases in the middle. Germline assignment: CDR1 MNHEY and CDR2 SMNVEV (reference sequence). CDR3 protein: CASSSQGSMETQYF. In nucleotides, the CDR3 is TGTGCCAGCAGTTCCCAGGGTAGTATGGAGACCCAGTACTTC.

For this clone: A read error may explain this, as a much larger clone is one base away. V is TRBV11-2 and J is TRBJ2-7, with D hard to call. Germline V gives CDR1 SGHAT, CDR2 FQNNGV. This CDR3 is built from 14 residues. With 0 bases removed from V and 1 base from J, the gap between germline ends came to 7 bases. CDR3 sequence reads: CASSLDPSSYEQYF. The CDR3 nucleotides are TGTGCCAGCAGCTTAGATCCTAGTTCCTACGAGCAGTACTTC.

The CDR3 loop reads CASSFPMDTEQFF. In DNA, the CDR3 is TGTGCCAGCAGTTTTCCCATGGACACGGAGCAGTTCTTC. The rearrangement joins TRBV28 to TRBJ2-1; the D gene is possibly TRBD1 (5 bases). From germline, CDR1 is MDHEN and CDR2 SYDVKM. Trimming took off 3 bases at V and 10 bases at J, with 13 bases between the two ends. This CDR3 comprises 13 residues.

Turning to this clone: Within the sample, other DNA sequences also encode this same CDR3. The chain combines TRBV11-2 with TRBJ2-7, with 9 bases that match TRBD2. The CDR3 has 17 amino acids. The J segment lost 4 bases and the V segment lost 2 bases, leaving 12 bases of the junction unmatched. CDR1 is SGHAT, CDR2 FQNNGV, per germline. CDR3 protein: CASSLLLAGGTSYEQYF. Here the CDR3 DNA reads TGTGCCAGCAGCTTACTCCTTGCGGGAGGGACTTCATACGAGCAGTACTTC.

The chain combines TRBV4-1 with TRBJ2-1, with 7 bases matching TRBD2. Trimming at V came to 1 base and at J to 7 bases, leaving 4 bases not matched to a gene. Germline V CDR1 and CDR2: MGHRA, YSYEKL. This CDR3 spans 14 amino acids. DNA for the CDR3: TGCGCCAGCAGCCAAGCCAATAGCGGGAATGAGCAGTTCTTC. This codes for CASSQANSGNEQFF.

This clone was found a few times. V is TRBV5-1 and J is TRBJ2-2, with D hard to call. Germline V gene data show CDR1 as SGHRS and CDR2 as YFSETQ. The length of the CDR3 is 15 residues. V lost 2 bases and J 4 bases, leaving 12 bases between the germline ends. In nucleotides, the CDR3 is TGCGCCAGCAGCTTACACATTCAGTTCACCGGGGAGCTGTTTTTT. Its protein is CASSLHIQFTGELFF. Full variable domain (remainder filled in from reference TRBV5-1 and TRBJ2-2): KAGVTQTPRYLIKTRGQQVTLSCSPISGHRSVSWYQQTPGQGLQFLFEYFSETQRNKGNFPGRFSGRQFSNSRSEMNVSTLELGDSALYLCASSLHIQFTGELFFGEGSRLTVL.

The rearrangement joins TRBV18 to TRBJ2-1; D is possibly TRBD1 (5 bases). CDR1 is KGHSH and CDR2 is LQKENI in the germline V gene. Trimming stripped 0 bases from V and 3 bases from J, with 12 bases between. The CDR3 is made up of 16 amino acids. CDR3 in amino acids: CASSPPGRTLYNEQFF. The CDR3 region has the DNA TGTGCCAGCTCACCACCGGGGCGAACGCTCTACAATGAGCAGTTCTTC.

The chain couples TRBV7-2 to TRBJ1-4, with 8 positions matching TRBD1. Germline V CDR1 and CDR2: SGHTA, FQGNSA. The CDR3 runs to 13 residues. V was pared by 7 bases and J by 5 bases, with 3 bases of the junction left unmatched. CDR3 nucleotides: TGTGCCAGCACCCGGACAGGGAATGAAAAACTGTTTTTT. Encoded protein: CASTRTGNEKLFF.

The V gene is TRBV28, the J gene TRBJ1-1; D is unclear. Germline CDR1 MDHEN, CDR2 SYDVKM. The CDR3 consists of 14 residues. V was pared by 6 bases and J by 1 base, with 12 bases between. Here the CDR3 reads CASSSITENTEAFF. CDR3 nucleotides: TGTGCCAGCAGCTCCATTACAGAGAACACTGAAGCTTTCTTT. The full variable domain, its missing parts supplied by reference TRBV28 and TRBJ1-1, is DVKVTQSSRYLVKRTGEKVFLECVQDMDHENMFWYRQDPGLGLRLIYFSYDVKMKEKGDIPEGYSVSREKKERFSLILESASTNQTSMYLCASSSITENTEAFFGQGTRLTVV.